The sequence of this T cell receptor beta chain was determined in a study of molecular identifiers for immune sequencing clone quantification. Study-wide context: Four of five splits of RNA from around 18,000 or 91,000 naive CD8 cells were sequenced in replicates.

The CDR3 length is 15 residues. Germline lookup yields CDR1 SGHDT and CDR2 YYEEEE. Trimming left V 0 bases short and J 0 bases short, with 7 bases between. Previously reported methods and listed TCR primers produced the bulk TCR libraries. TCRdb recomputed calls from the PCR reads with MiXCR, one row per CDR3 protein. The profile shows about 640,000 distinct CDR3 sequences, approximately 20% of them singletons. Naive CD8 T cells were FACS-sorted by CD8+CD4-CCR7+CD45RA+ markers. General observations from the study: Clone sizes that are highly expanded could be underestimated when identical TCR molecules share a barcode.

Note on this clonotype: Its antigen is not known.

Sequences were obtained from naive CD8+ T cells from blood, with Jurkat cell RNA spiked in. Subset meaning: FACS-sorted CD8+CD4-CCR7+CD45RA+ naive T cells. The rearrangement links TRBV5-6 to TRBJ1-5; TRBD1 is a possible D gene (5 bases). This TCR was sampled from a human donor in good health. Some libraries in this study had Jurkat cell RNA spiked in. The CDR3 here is CASSLVGDSNQPQHF. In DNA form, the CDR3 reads TGTGCCAGCAGCTTGGTAGGGGATAGCAATCAGCCCCAGCATTTT. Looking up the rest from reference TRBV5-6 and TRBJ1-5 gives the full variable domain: DAGVTQSPTHLIKTRGQQVTLRCSPKSGHDTVSWYQQALGQGPQFIFQYYEEEERQRGNFPDRFSGHQFPNYSSELNVNALLLGDSALYLCASSLVGDSNQPQHFGDGTRLSIL.